One and the same sample provided the 14 T cell receptor beta chains below, sequenced in a study of post-analysis software for immune sequencing data (dated by TCRdb to the mid-2010s). For these TCRs, the target antigens are not known. Libraries were constructed by PCR. Sequencing was performed on an Illumina HiSeq 2500. To reduce PCR and sequencing biases, unique molecular identifiers were incorporated into the TCR beta cDNA libraries. The public reads were reanalyzed by TCRdb: fastp trimming at Q25, MiXCR alignment, in-frame beta chains only. Every CDR3 protein is listed once, alongside the most common genes and DNA of its rows. Across this sample there are 750,000 to 950,000 distinct CDR3 sequences, with around 53% seen only once. Together, the top ten hold approximately 4.5% of the sample. The paper as a whole reports these results and caveats: Significantly higher frequencies in patients than in controls were found for about five TRBV segments, including TRBV5-6, TRBV5-1 and TRBV20-1.

Sequenced material: blood. All receptors derive from a girl aged 5-17 years with multiple sclerosis.

The gene calls are TRBV6-2 or TRBV6-3 and TRBJ2-7; 9 nucleotides agree with TRBD2. Trimming cost V 7 bases and J 3 bases; bases outside gene matches: 10. CDR1 is MNHEY, CDR2 SVGEGT, per germline. The CDR3 contains 15 residues. CDR3 residues: CASNPRIAGDYEQYF. The CDR3 DNA reads TGTGCCAGCAATCCAAGAATAGCGGGAGACTACGAGCAGTACTTC.

Worth noting for this clonotype: Likely a read error: the CDR3 ends without its conserved phenylalanine or tryptophan. The chain joins TRBV2 to TRBJ1-2; TRBD1 might be the D (6 bases). V gave up 6 bases and J gave up 0 bases, with 17 bases separating them. The CDR3 is 16 residues long. Germline loops: CDR1 SNHLY, CDR2 FYNNEI. The DNA of the CDR3 is TGTGCCAGCAGCTTCGGGACACCGGCTTCTAACTATGGCTACACCGTC. Protein sequence: CASSFGTPASNYGYTV.

This clonotype has more than one count but fewer than ten. This chain uses TRBV7-9 with TRBJ2-4, with D maybe TRBD1 (6 bases). The last part of the DNA fits TRBJ2-7 better; the J call may be wrong. The CDR3 is made up of 14 amino acids. The germline V gene encodes CDR1 SEHNR and CDR2 FQNEAQ (reference sequence). The CDR3 reads CASSTASRGNEQYF. CDR3 sequence (DNA): TGTGCCAGCAGCACGGCCTCCAGGGGCAACGAGCAGTACTTC.

This clonotype was detected once. The chain links TRBV10-3 to TRBJ2-5, with D possibly being TRBD1 or TRBD2 (5 bases each). Trimming took off 2 bases at V and 3 bases at J, with 10 bases between the two ends. In germline, CDR1 is ENHRY, CDR2 SYGVKD. The CDR3 contains 14 residues. CDR3 amino acids: CAISEGQGEETQYF. Written as DNA, the CDR3 is TGTGCCATCAGTGAGGGTCAGGGAGAAGAGACCCAGTACTTC.

Details on this clonotype: A junction boundary mismatches the germline segment, possibly from a read error. J is TRBJ2-3 and V is TRBV2; no reliable D call. Germline V gives CDR1 SNHLY, CDR2 FYNNEI. CDR3 length: 17 amino acids. CDR3: CASSLPLAAPSTDTQYF. CDR3 sequence (DNA): TGTGCCAGCAGCCTACCCCTCGCAGCCCCGAGCACAGATACACAGTATTTT. Supplemented by reference TRBV2 and TRBJ2-3, the full variable domain reads EPEVTQTPSHQVTQMGQEVILRCVPISNHLYFYWYRQILGQKVEFLVSFYNNEISEKSEIFDDQFSVERPDGSNFTLKIRSTKLEDSAMYFCASSLPLAAPSTDTQYFGPGTRLTVL.

V usage is TRBV4-1 and J usage is TRBJ2-7; D is possibly TRBD2 (6 bases). With 2 bases removed from V and 0 bases from J, the gap between germline ends came to 11 bases. The CDR3 runs 15 residues. From germline, CDR1 is MGHRA and CDR2 YSYEKL. The CDR3: CASSQRGGSSYEQYF. In DNA, the CDR3 is TGCGCCAGCAGCCAAAGAGGAGGGTCCTCCTACGAGCAGTACTTC.

The chain joins TRBV5-1 to TRBJ2-3; D uncertain. The germline V gene encodes CDR1 SGHRS and CDR2 YFSETQ. V was clipped by 1 base and J by 5 bases, with 11 bases between them. The CDR3 has 14 residues. The CDR3 nucleotides are TGCGCCAGCAGCTTGACCTTAAGTGGAGATACGCAGTATTTT. It yields the protein CASSLTLSGDTQYF.

This clonotype was observed a few times. The chain links TRBV20-1 to TRBJ1-1; 7 bases agree with TRBD1. The CDR3 contains 13 residues. Germline V CDR1 and CDR2: DFQATT, SNEGSKA (reference sequence). After removal of 5 bases from V and 0 bases from J, the junction contained 3 bases not matched to a gene. The CDR3: CSAPGQMNTEAFF. Here the CDR3 DNA reads TGCAGTGCTCCGGGACAGATGAACACTGAAGCTTTCTTT.

This clonotype was observed a few times. CDR3 sequence: CSAPTGATNYGYTF. CDR3 DNA: TGCAGTGCCCCAACGGGAGCCACTAACTATGGCTACACCTTC. The chain recombines TRBV20-1 with TRBJ1-2, with D hard to call. The length of the CDR3 is 14 residues. Deletions cut 6 bases from V and 0 bases from J, with 14 bases between. CDR1 is DFQATT, CDR2 SNEGSKA, per germline (reference sequence).

The chain recombines TRBV12-3 or TRBV12-4 with TRBJ2-3; TRBD2 matches 9 bases. This CDR3 region has 16 residues. V dropped 6 bases and J dropped 0; count of bases not matched to a gene: 7. CDR3 amino acids: CASRASGTLSTDTQYF. CDR3 coding DNA: TGTGCCAGCAGAGCTAGCGGGACCCTTAGCACAGATACGCAGTATTTT.

The table lists this clonotype with a count of one. The gene calls are TRBV6-7 and TRBJ2-5; 10 bases align to TRBD2. TRBV6-7 is known as an ORF, though its function is uncertain. This CDR3 spans 18 amino acids. With 2 bases clipped from V and 4 bases from J, the junction kept 13 bases outside the gene matches. The CDR3 coding sequence is TGTGCCAGCAGTTACCTTCCTCCGGGACTAGCGACTGGAGAGACCCAGTACTTC. As protein: CASSYLPPGLATGETQYF.

The chain joins TRBV6-6 to TRBJ2-4, with 8 positions matching TRBD1. This CDR3 is 12 amino acids long. The trim removed 5 bases at V and 13 bases at J, leaving 7 bases unmatched. Germline V gene sequence: CDR1 MNHNY, CDR2 SVGAGI (reference sequence). CDR3 nucleotide sequence: TGTGCCAGCAGTCCGGACAGGGCGGTGCAGTACTTC. Translating gives CASSPDRAVQYF.

V is TRBV6-5 and J is TRBJ1-1; TRBD1 matches 8 bases. The CDR3 is made up of 16 amino acids. After removal of 2 bases from V and 4 bases from J, the junction contained 9 bases not matched to a gene. Germline CDR1 and CDR2: MNHEY and SVGAGI. CDR3 DNA sequence: TGTGCCAGCAGTTACAAAAGGACAGGGATGGCCACTGAAGCTTTCTTT. Translating it yields CASSYKRTGMATEAFF.

This chain uses TRBV7-2 with TRBJ2-5, with D perhaps TRBD2 (5 bases). CDR1 and CDR2 from the germline V gene are SGHTA and FQGNSA. V shed 1 base and J shed 5 bases, with 20 bases lying between them. The CDR3 contains 17 residues. CDR3 region: CASSLGVENRGRETQYF. CDR3 DNA sequence: TGTGCCAGCAGCTTAGGGGTTGAGAATCGAGGGCGGGAGACCCAGTACTTC.